Below are 15 T cell receptor beta chains sequenced from a single sample in a study of beta chain features in type 1 diabetes. Expressed TCRB transcripts were sequenced after all isolated RNA was converted to cDNA. Profiling relied on immunoSEQ multiplex PCR, and the TCRdb table lists in-frame clones only, not all of them. Among under 250,000 clones listed, 13% to 15% were seen once. The sequenced material came from naive CD4+ T cells from blood. The receptors derive from a woman aged 40 to 50 in good health.

This clone has more than one count but fewer than ten. V is TRBV19 and J is TRBJ2-5; 7 bases align to TRBD1. CDR1 and CDR2 (germline): LNHDA, SQIVND (reference sequence). There are 14 residues in the CDR3. With V trimmed by 6 bases and J by 2 bases, 6 bases remained unmatched. Here the CDR3 DNA reads TGTGCCAGTAGAAAGACAGGGTTACAAGAGACCCAGTACTTC. Translation gives CASRKTGLQETQYF.

The chain links TRBV29-1 to TRBJ2-3, with 11 bases matching TRBD2. Germline V gene lookup returns CDR1 SQVTM and CDR2 ANQGSEA. V was clipped by 0 bases and J by 5 bases; unmatched bases: 7. The CDR3 sequence is 16 residues long. The CDR3 sequence is CSVEEVAGGRLDTQYF. Here the CDR3 DNA reads TGCAGCGTTGAAGAAGTAGCGGGGGGGCGATTAGATACGCAGTATTTT.

CDR3 region: CASGQGRSPLHF. CDR3 in DNA: TGTGCCAGCGGACAGGGACGTTCACCCCTCCACTTT. The rearrangement links TRBV6-5 to TRBJ1-6; 8 bases map to TRBD1. CDR1 is MNHEY and CDR2 is SVGAGI in the germline V gene. After removal of 8 bases from V and 9 bases from J, the junction contained 3 bases not matched to a gene. The length of the CDR3 is 12 residues.

This clone was detected a few times. V is TRBV9 and J is TRBJ2-3; D may be TRBD1 (7 bases). There are 16 residues in the CDR3. V lost 0 bases to trimming and J lost 0 bases, with 11 bases between them. Per the germline V gene, CDR1 is SGDLS and CDR2 is YYNGEE. In DNA, the CDR3 is TGTGCCAGCAGCGTAGAAGCAGGGGGGAGCACAGATACGCAGTATTTT. Its protein is CASSVEAGGSTDTQYF.

The V and J genes are TRBV5-1 and TRBJ1-4, with D unresolved. The CDR3 covers 15 residues. Germline V gene sequence: CDR1 SGHRS, CDR2 YFSETQ. Trimming left V 0 bases short and J 5 bases short, with 11 bases between. CDR3 region: CASSLVSGPNEKLFF. CDR3 DNA sequence: TGCGCCAGCAGCTTGGTGTCAGGCCCAAATGAAAAACTGTTTTTT.

This clone has just a few counts. The chain recombines TRBV11-1 with TRBJ2-3; TRBD2 agrees at 8 bases. The CDR3 contains 17 residues. Trimming at V came to 5 bases and at J to 2 bases, leaving 12 bases not matched to a gene. CDR1 is SGHAT, CDR2 FQDESV, per germline (reference sequence). The CDR3 protein is CASSPGGASLNTDTQYF. The CDR3 coding sequence is TGTGCCAGCAGCCCGGGGGGGGCGAGTCTTAACACAGATACGCAGTATTTT.

As regards this clone: This CDR3 is also generated by other DNA sequences in the sample. The chain couples TRBV5-1 to TRBJ2-2, with TRBD1 as a possible D gene (5 bases). V was trimmed by 0 bases and J by 2 bases, leaving 8 bases between them. This CDR3 is 15 amino acids long. Per the germline V gene, CDR1 is SGHRS and CDR2 is YFSETQ. The CDR3, as DNA: TGCGCCAGCAGCTTGGTGCAGGGCAACACCGGGGAGCTGTTTTTT. Amino acids: CASSLVQGNTGELFF. Combining the CDR3 with reference TRBV5-1 and TRBJ2-2 gives the whole variable domain KAGVTQTPRYLIKTRGQQVTLSCSPISGHRSVSWYQQTPGQGLQFLFEYFSETQRNKGNFPGRFSGRQFSNSRSEMNVSTLELGDSALYLCASSLVQGNTGELFFGEGSRLTVL.

This clone was recorded at least ten times. V is TRBV14 and J is TRBJ2-4, with a possible D match to TRBD2 (6 bases). CDR1 is SGHDN and CDR2 is FVKESK in the germline V gene. This CDR3 region has 16 residues. The germline V and J ends were trimmed by 4 bases and 1 base, with 14 bases remaining between them. As DNA, the CDR3 is TGTGCCAGCAGCCTCACCTACAGCGGGGCCAAAAACATTCAGTACTTC. Protein: CASSLTYSGAKNIQYF.

This chain connects TRBV18 to TRBJ1-6, with 7 bases fitting TRBD1. Germline values: CDR1 KGHSH, CDR2 LQKENI. V lost 2 bases to trimming and J lost 9 bases; unmatched junction nucleotides: 7. CDR3 size: 15 residues. The CDR3 sequence: CASSPFRQGSSPLHF. The CDR3 DNA reads TGTGCCAGCTCACCATTTAGACAGGGTAGTTCACCCCTCCACTTT.

The chain recombines TRBV19 with TRBJ1-2, with 7 bases identical to TRBD1. The V and J ends lost 7 bases and 4 bases, in that order; junction bases with no gene match: 9. This CDR3 region has 14 residues. The germline V gene encodes CDR1 LNHDA and CDR2 SQIVND (reference sequence). The DNA of the CDR3 is TGTGCCAGTATTGATACAGGGGCTCGCTATGGCTACACCTTC. It translates to CASIDTGARYGYTF.

The chain joins TRBV19 to TRBJ2-2; 9 bases match TRBD1. The germline V gene encodes CDR1 LNHDA and CDR2 SQIVND (reference sequence). The CDR3 totals 15 residues. J lost 6 bases, V lost 6 bases, and 8 bases had no gene match. CDR3: CASRRTGEMAGELFF. The DNA for the CDR3 is TGTGCCAGTAGAAGGACAGGGGAGATGGCCGGGGAGCTGTTTTTT. Variable domain in full (rest from reference TRBV19 and TRBJ2-2): DGGITQSPKYLFRKEGQNVTLSCEQNLNHDAMYWYRQDPGQGLRLIYYSQIVNDFQKGDIAEGYSVSREKKESFPLTVTSAQKNPTAFYLCASRRTGEMAGELFFGEGSRLTVL.

V and J are TRBV11-2 and TRBJ2-3; possibly TRBD1 for D (6 bases). In germline, CDR1 is SGHAT, CDR2 FQNNGV. V was cut by 5 bases and J by 0 bases, with 18 bases left in between. The CDR3 runs to 17 residues. The CDR3 spells CASSHRRVGQSTDTQYF. CDR3 nucleotides: TGTGCCAGCAGCCACCGACGGGTCGGACAGAGCACAGATACGCAGTATTTT.

The table lists this clone with a few counts. CDR3 DNA sequence: TGTGCCAGCAGCCGCTCTGCTAGCGGGGGAAGGGAGACCCAGTACTTC. Translating it yields CASSRSASGGRETQYF. The genes are TRBV13 and TRBJ2-5, with TRBD2 matching over 10 bases. J gave up 5 bases and V 5 bases, and 11 bases lay outside the gene matches. CDR1 PRHDT and CDR2 FYEKMQ come from the germline V gene (reference sequence). CDR3 length equals 16 residues.

The rearrangement joins TRBV5-4 to TRBJ1-1, with 9 bases that match TRBD1. CDR1 and CDR2 (germline): SGHNT, YYREEE (reference sequence). V lost 4 bases to trimming and J lost 4 bases; unmatched junction nucleotides: 5. This CDR3 region has 14 residues. The CDR3 reads CASSIYRGLTEAFF. The CDR3 DNA reads TGTGCCAGCAGCATTTACAGGGGGCTCACTGAAGCTTTCTTT. Variable domain in full (rest from reference TRBV5-4 and TRBJ1-1): ETGVTQSPTHLIKTRGQQVTLRCSSQSGHNTVSWYQQALGQGPQFIFQYYREEENGRGNFPPRFSGLQFPNYSSELNVNALELDDSALYLCASSIYRGLTEAFFGQGTRLTVV.

This clone occurred a few times. The J gene is TRBJ2-5, the V gene TRBV6-1; 11 bases are shared with TRBD2. This CDR3 comprises 15 residues. Germline lookup yields CDR1 MNHNS and CDR2 SASEGT. Losses at the gene ends were 2 bases for V and 3 bases for J; bases not matched to a gene: 2. As DNA, the CDR3 is TGTGCCAGCAGTGAACTAGCGGGGGGAAAAGAGACCCAGTACTTC. It specifies CASSELAGGKETQYF.